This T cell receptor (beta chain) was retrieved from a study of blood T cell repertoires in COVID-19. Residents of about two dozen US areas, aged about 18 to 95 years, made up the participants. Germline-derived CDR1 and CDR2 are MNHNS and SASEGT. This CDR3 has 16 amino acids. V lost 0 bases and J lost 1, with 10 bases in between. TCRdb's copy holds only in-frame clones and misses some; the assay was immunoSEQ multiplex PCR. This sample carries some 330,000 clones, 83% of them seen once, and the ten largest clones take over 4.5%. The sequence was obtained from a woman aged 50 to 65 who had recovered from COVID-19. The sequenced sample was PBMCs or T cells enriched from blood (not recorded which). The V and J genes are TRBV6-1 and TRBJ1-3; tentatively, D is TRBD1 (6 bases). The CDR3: CASSEAPGVSGNTIYF. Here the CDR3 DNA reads TGTGCCAGCAGTGAAGCCCCAGGGGTATCTGGAAACACCATATATTTT.